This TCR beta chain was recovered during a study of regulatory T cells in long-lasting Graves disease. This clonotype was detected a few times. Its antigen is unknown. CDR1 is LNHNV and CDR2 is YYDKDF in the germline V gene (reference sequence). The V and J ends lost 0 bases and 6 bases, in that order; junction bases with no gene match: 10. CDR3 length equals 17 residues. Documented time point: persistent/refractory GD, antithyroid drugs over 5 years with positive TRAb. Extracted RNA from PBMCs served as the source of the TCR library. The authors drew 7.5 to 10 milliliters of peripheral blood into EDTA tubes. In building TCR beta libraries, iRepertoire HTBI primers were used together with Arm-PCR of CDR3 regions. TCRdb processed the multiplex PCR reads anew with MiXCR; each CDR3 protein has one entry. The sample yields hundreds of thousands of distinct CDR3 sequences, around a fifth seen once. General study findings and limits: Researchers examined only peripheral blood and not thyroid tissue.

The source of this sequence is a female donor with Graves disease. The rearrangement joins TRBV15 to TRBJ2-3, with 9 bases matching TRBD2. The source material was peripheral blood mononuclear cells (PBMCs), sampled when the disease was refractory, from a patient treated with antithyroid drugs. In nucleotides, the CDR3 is TGTGCCACCAGCAGAGACCGTGCGGGAGGGCCGGTTGATACGCAGTATTTT. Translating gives CATSRDRAGGPVDTQYF.